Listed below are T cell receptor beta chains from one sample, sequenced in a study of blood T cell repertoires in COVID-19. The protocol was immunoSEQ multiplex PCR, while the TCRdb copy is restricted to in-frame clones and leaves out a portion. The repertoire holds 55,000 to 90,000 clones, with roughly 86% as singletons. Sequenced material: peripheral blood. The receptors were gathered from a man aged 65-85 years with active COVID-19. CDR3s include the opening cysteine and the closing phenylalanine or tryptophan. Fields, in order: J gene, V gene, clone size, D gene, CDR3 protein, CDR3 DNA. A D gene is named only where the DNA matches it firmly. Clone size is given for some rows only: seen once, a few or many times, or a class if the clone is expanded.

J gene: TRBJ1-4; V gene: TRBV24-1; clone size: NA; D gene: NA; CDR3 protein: CATSEAGVKGLFF; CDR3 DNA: TGTGCCACCAGCGAGGCAGGGGTTAAGGGACTGTTTTTT
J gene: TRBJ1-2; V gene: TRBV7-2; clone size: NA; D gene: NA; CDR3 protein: CASSLSLDYGYTF; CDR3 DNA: TGTGCCAGCAGCTTGTCCCTCGACTATGGCTACACCTTC
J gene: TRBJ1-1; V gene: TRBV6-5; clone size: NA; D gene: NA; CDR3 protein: CASRPGGGTEAFF; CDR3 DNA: TGTGCCAGCAGGCCGGGGGGTGGTACTGAAGCTTTCTTT
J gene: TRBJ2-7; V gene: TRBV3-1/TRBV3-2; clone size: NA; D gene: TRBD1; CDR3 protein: CASSQAPGQHYEQYF; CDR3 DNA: TGTGCCAGCAGCCAAGCCCCGGGACAGCACTACGAGCAGTACTTC
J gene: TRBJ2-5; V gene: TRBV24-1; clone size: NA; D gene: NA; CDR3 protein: CATSDFGGQTYQETQYF; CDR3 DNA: TGTGCCACCAGTGATTTTGGGGGACAAACGTACCAAGAGACCCAGTACTTC
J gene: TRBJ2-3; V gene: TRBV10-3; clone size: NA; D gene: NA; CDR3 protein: CATQESDTDTQYF; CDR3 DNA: TGTGCCACCCAGGAAAGTGACACAGATACGCAGTATTTT
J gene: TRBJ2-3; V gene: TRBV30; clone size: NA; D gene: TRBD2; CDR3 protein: CAWAASGSRTDTQYF; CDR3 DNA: TGTGCCTGGGCTGCTAGCGGGAGTCGGACAGATACGCAGTATTTT
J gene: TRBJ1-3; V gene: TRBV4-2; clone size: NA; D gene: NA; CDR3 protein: CASSPGTPGNTIYF; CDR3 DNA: TGTGCCAGCAGCCCCGGGACACCTGGAAACACCATATATTTT
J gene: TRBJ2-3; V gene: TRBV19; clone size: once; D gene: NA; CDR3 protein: CASTAGPADTQYF; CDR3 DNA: TGTGCCAGCACAGCGGGCCCGGCAGATACGCAGTATTTT
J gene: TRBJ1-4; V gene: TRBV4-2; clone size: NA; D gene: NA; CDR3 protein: CASSQEWQTNEKLFF; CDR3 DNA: TGTGCCAGCAGCCAAGAATGGCAGACTAATGAAAAACTGTTTTTT
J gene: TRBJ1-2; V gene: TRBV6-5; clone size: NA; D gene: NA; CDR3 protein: CANPTAPGGYTF; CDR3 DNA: TGTGCCAACCCGACAGCCCCCGGGGGCTACACCTTC
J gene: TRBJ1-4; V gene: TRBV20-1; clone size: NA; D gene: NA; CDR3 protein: CSAPQGEKLFF; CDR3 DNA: TGCAGTGCCCCCCAGGGGGAAAAACTGTTTTTT
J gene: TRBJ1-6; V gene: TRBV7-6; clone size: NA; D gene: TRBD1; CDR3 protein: CASSLGGTANSPLHF; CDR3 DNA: TGTGCCAGCAGCTTAGGGGGGACAGCTAATTCACCCCTCCACTTT
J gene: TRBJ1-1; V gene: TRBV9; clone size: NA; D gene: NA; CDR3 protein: CASKTQGSTEAFF; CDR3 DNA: TGTGCCAGCAAAACCCAGGGGAGCACTGAAGCTTTCTTT
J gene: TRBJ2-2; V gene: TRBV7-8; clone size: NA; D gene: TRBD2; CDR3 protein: CASSLGVAGATGELFF; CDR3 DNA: TGTGCCAGCAGCTTGGGGGTAGCGGGGGCCACCGGGGAGCTGTTTTTT
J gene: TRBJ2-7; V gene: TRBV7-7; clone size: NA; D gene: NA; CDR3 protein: CASSPTGGEQYF; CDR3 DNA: TGTGCTAGCAGCCCTACAGGAGGGGAGCAGTACTTC
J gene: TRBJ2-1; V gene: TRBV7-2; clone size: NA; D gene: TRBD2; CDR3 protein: CASSLVASGSDEQFF; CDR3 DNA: TGTGCCAGCAGCTTAGTGGCTAGCGGGAGCGATGAGCAGTTCTTC
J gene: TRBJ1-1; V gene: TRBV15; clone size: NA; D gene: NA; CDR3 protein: CATSRTFSGDTEAFF; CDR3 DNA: TGTGCCACCAGCAGAACCTTTTCAGGGGACACTGAAGCTTTCTTT
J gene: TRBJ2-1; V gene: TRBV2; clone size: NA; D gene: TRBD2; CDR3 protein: CATRKPGLAGTEQFF; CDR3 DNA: TGTGCCACCCGTAAACCGGGACTAGCGGGGACTGAGCAGTTCTTC
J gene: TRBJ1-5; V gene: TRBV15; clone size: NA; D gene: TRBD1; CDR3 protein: CATSTGQGHQPQHF; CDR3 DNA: TGTGCCACCAGCACGGGACAGGGGCATCAGCCCCAGCATTTT
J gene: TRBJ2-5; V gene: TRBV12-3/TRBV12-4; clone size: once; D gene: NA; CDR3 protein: CASSLRGGETQYF; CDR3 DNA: TGTGCCAGCAGTCTCAGGGGCGGGGAGACCCAGTACTTC
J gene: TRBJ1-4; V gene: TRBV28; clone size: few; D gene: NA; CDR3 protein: CASWRGANEKLFF; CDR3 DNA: TGTGCCAGCTGGCGGGGGGCTAATGAAAAACTGTTTTTT
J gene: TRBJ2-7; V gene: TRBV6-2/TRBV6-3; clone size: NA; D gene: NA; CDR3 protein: CASSYRSWGGNYEQYF; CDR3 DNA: TGTGCCAGCAGTTACAGGTCATGGGGGGGCAACTACGAGCAGTACTTC
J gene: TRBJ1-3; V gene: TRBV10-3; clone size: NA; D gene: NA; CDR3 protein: CAIRLGLSGGNTIYF; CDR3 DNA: TGTGCCATCAGACTCGGCCTCAGCGGTGGAAACACCATATATTTT
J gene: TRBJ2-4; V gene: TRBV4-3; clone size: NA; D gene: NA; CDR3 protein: CASSQGQRTQNIQYF; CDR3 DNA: TGCGCCAGCAGCCAAGGACAGCGAACCCAAAACATTCAGTACTTC
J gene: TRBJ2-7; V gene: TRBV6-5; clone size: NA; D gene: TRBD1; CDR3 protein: CASSYPGQGHEQYF; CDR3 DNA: TGTGCCAGCAGTTATCCGGGACAGGGCCACGAGCAGTACTTC
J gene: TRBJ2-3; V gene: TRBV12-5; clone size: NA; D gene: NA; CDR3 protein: CASGPGGGGPDTQYF; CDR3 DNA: TGTGCTAGTGGCCCCGGCGGAGGGGGCCCAGATACGCAGTATTTT
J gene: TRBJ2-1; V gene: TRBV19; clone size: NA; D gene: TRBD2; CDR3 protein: CASSLAGGGRGNEQFF; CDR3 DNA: TGTGCCAGTAGCCTAGCGGGAGGGGGTAGGGGCAATGAGCAGTTCTTC
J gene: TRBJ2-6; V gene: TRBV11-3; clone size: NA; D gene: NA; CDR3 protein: CASGRANVLTF; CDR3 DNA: TGTGCCAGCGGCAGGGCCAACGTCCTGACTTTC
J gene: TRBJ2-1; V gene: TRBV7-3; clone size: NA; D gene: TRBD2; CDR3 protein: CASSSSLAGVRVF; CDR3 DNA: TGTGCCAGCAGCTCCTCACTAGCGGGAGTAAGGGTCTTC
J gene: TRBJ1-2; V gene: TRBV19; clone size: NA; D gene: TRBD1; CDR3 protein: CASSAKDRAPYGYTF; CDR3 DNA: TGTGCCAGTAGTGCCAAAGACAGGGCCCCATATGGCTACACCTTC
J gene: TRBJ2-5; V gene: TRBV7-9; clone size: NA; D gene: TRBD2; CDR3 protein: CASSQPTSGRPRETQYF; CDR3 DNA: TGTGCCAGCAGCCAACCGACTAGCGGGAGGCCCCGGGAGACCCAGTACTTC
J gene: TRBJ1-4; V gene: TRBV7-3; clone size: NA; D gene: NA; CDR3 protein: CASSPHHPGEELFF; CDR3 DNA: TGTGCCAGCAGCCCCCATCATCCGGGGGAGGAACTGTTTTTT
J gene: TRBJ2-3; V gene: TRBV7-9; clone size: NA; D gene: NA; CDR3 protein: CASSATQDTDTQYF; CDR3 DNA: TGTGCCAGCAGCGCGACCCAGGACACAGATACGCAGTATTTT
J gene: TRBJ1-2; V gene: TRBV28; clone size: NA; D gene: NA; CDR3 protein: CASSLGPRLGYTF; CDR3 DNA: TGTGCCAGCAGTTTAGGCCCCAGGCTTGGCTACACCTTC